This T cell receptor beta chain was retrieved from a study of CD8+CD57+ T cells in acquired aplastic anemia. The wider study: The mean DNA yield obtained from sorted CD4+ and CD8+ cells came to 3 to 3.5 ug.

Whoever was chosen for sequencing had shown CD8+CD57+ cell expansion by flow cytometry. By the time of blood sampling, patients had still received no therapy. Investigators profiled TCR beta VDJ and CDR3 from genomic DNA template. TCRdb redid the calling of the reads with MiXCR, one entry per CDR3 protein. There are about 40,000 distinct CDR3 sequences in the sample; about 63% occur only once, and 59% lies in the top ten. In its sample, this clonotype was seen many times. Its antigen remains unknown. The study, taken as a whole, reports: Shared by patients and controls, 25 to 35 CD8+ CDR3s were abundant in patients.

Trimming took 5 bases from V and 0 from J, leaving 20 bases between them. This CDR3 spans 18 amino acids. Germline assignment: CDR1 SGHVS and CDR2 FQNEAQ. The rearrangement uses TRBV7-8 and TRBJ1-3; D call uncertain. The sample taken for sequencing was sorted CD4+, CD8+, or CD8+CD57+ T cells (not recorded which) from PBMCs. This clonotype was sampled from a human donor with aplastic anemia. The CDR3 is CASSPPLRVRTSGNTIYF. The CDR3 region has the DNA TGTGCCAGCAGCCCACCACTTAGAGTTCGGACCTCTGGAAACACCATATATTTT.